These 12 T cell receptor beta chains were all obtained from the same sample, sequenced in a study of CD8 T cells in Susac syndrome. RNA in amounts of about 0.45 to 1 ug was reverse transcribed with random hexamers. TCRdb re-derived calls from the immunoSEQ multiplex PCR reads in MiXCR, one entry per CDR3 protein. The sample lists about 49,000 distinct CDR3 sequences, over 85% occurring once. Sample: CD8+ T cells from PBMCs. The source is a human donor in good health.

The V and J genes are TRBV13 and TRBJ1-2; maybe TRBD1 (6 bases). Between the trimmed V and J ends, which lost 6 bases and 6 bases, there was a span of 17 bases. The CDR3 has 14 amino acids. The germline V gene has CDR1 PRHDT and CDR2 FYEKMQ (reference sequence). CDR3 coding DNA: TGTGCCAGCAGTTTTCAGGACAGAAAAGATGGCTACACCTTC. As protein: CASSFQDRKDGYTF.

The chain combines TRBV20-1 with TRBJ2-1; perhaps TRBD2 as D (6 bases). Germline CDR1 and CDR2: DFQATT and SNEGSKA (reference sequence). The germline V and J ends were trimmed by 1 base and 3 bases, with 10 bases remaining between them. The CDR3 consists of 14 residues. DNA for the CDR3: TGCAGTGCTAGAGGGGAGGACTACTACAATGAGCAGTTCTTC. Encoded protein: CSARGEDYYNEQFF.

The chain employs TRBV29-1 and TRBJ2-7, with TRBD1 matching 10 bases. The V gene end was trimmed by 5 bases and the J gene end by 2 bases; junction bases not matched to a gene: 9. The CDR3 has 15 amino acids. Germline V CDR1 and CDR2: SQVTM, ANQGSEA. The DNA of the CDR3 is TGCAGCGTTCTCGGGTCGGGGACAGGGGCCTACGAGCAGTACTTC. Translating gives CSVLGSGTGAYEQYF.

This clonotype was counted between two and nine times. This chain links TRBV12-3 or TRBV12-4 with TRBJ1-2, with TRBD1 matching over 7 bases. Trimming took 4 bases from V and 3 from J; bases not matched to a gene: 8. The CDR3 runs to 15 residues. CDR3 nucleotides: TGTGCCAGCAGTTCACACTGGGACAGCTACTATGGCTACACCTTC. It encodes CASSSHWDSYYGYTF.

In this sample, this clonotype turned up once. In this CDR3 the conserved last residue, phenylalanine or tryptophan, is missing, so a read error is likely. It is unclear where the CDR3 begins or ends on the DNA, so no DNA is shown, and the CDR3 is as TCRdb lists it. The chain carries TRBV24-1 and TRBJ1-1; the table's D gene call, TRBD1, was not cross checked with the DNA. Germline CDR1 KGHDR, CDR2 SFDVKD. The CDR3 is 10 residues long, counting both termini. The CDR3 protein is CATSEDRGAV.

This sequence joins TRBV27 and TRBJ2-1, with a possible D match to TRBD1 (5 bases). V dropped 5 bases and J dropped 2 bases, with 10 bases sitting between them. Germline values: CDR1 MNHEY, CDR2 SMNVEV (reference sequence). The CDR3 is 14 residues long. DNA of the CDR3: TGTGCCAGCAGTAGGGGTTCGGCCTACAATGAGCAGTTCTTC. Protein: CASSRGSAYNEQFF.

The chain employs TRBV29-1 and TRBJ2-5; tentatively, D is TRBD1 or TRBD2 (6 bases each). Deletions cut 6 bases from V and 4 bases from J, with 12 bases between. Germline CDR1 and CDR2: SQVTM and ANQGSEA. This CDR3 region has 12 residues. CDR3 coding DNA: TGCAGCGTATCGAAGGGGGGAGAGACCCAGTACTTC. Translation: CSVSKGGETQYF. Full variable domain (outside the CDR3, taken from reference TRBV29-1 and TRBJ2-5): SAVISQKPSRDICQRGTSLTIQCQVDSQVTMMFWYRQQPGQSLTLIATANQGSEATYESGFVIDKFPISRPNLTFSTLTVSNMSPEDSSIYLCSVSKGGETQYFGPGTRLLVL.

CDR3 sequence: CATSRDRAANTGELFF. CDR3 coding DNA: TGTGCCACCAGCAGAGATAGGGCGGCGAACACCGGGGAGCTGTTTTTT. The chain combines TRBV15 with TRBJ2-2, with D unresolved. Germline CDR1 LNHNV, CDR2 YYDKDF (reference sequence). The CDR3 runs to 16 residues. V was pared by 0 bases and J by 0 bases, with 8 bases between.

The chain couples TRBV5-6 to TRBJ2-5, with D perhaps TRBD2 (6 bases). The CDR3 consists of 18 residues. With 7 bases removed from V and 5 bases from J, the gap between germline ends came to 30 bases. The V gene's germline CDR1 is SGHDT and CDR2 YYEEEE. For the CDR3, the DNA is TGTGCCAGCGGTGTGACGGCGGGACCAGGCCGTGGGGGGGAGACCCAGTACTTC. This translates into CASGVTAGPGRGGETQYF. Filled out from reference TRBV5-6 and TRBJ2-5, the complete variable domain reads DAGVTQSPTHLIKTRGQQVTLRCSPKSGHDTVSWYQQALGQGPQFIFQYYEEEERQRGNFPDRFSGHQFPNYSSELNVNALLLGDSALYLCASGVTAGPGRGGETQYFGPGTRLLVL.

V usage is TRBV27 and J usage is TRBJ2-1; D gene ambiguous. Germline CDR1 and CDR2: MNHEY and SMNVEV (reference sequence). Trimming removed 8 bases at V and 0 bases at J, with 11 bases between. The CDR3 extends over 14 amino acids. The CDR3 protein is CASRNAPSYNEQFF. CDR3 nucleotide sequence: TGTGCCAGCCGCAATGCTCCCTCCTACAATGAGCAGTTCTTC.

The chain uses TRBV5-1 and TRBJ2-2, with D hard to call. This CDR3 is 19 amino acids long. From germline, CDR1 is SGHRS and CDR2 YFSETQ. V lost 0 bases and J 0 bases, leaving 18 bases between the germline ends. The CDR3 reads CASSLGGTLFYANTGELFF. The DNA for the CDR3 is TGCGCCAGCAGCTTGGGGGGAACTCTATTCTACGCGAACACCGGGGAGCTGTTTTTT.

The V gene is TRBV5-4, the J gene TRBJ2-6; a weak D match, TRBD1 (6 bases). Germline-derived CDR1 and CDR2 are SGHNT and YYREEE (reference sequence). The CDR3 extends over 15 amino acids. V was shortened by 3 bases and J by 2 bases, with 9 bases between the two germline ends. The CDR3 region has the DNA TGTGCCAGCAGCTGGTCAGGGGCTGGGGCCAACGTCCTGACTTTC. Protein product: CASSWSGAGANVLTF.